The 16 T cell receptor beta chains given below trace back to one sample, sequenced in a study of cytomegalovirus exposure and HLA in healthy donors. Primers: 60 Vbeta forward and 13 Jbeta reverse. Clones were sequenced by immunoSEQ multiplex PCR, and TCRdb holds only the in-frame ones, with some missing. The repertoire has some 81,000 clones, around 70% of them found once; the top ten carry 11%. The sequenced sample consisted of PBMCs. Receptors originate from a woman aged 40 to 50 in good health and CMV-seropositive.

The V gene is TRBV4-2, the J gene TRBJ1-2, with D perhaps TRBD1 (6 bases). Germline V gene sequence: CDR1 LGHNA, CDR2 YNFKEQ. This CDR3 is built from 15 residues. The V end lost 0 bases, the J end lost 7 bases, and 15 bases lay between the germline ends. CDR3 region: CASSQDWAGAPGYTF. The DNA for the CDR3 is TGTGCCAGCAGCCAAGACTGGGCGGGGGCCCCTGGCTACACCTTC.

This clone was seen a handful of times. The genes are TRBV28 and TRBJ1-1; tentative D call: TRBD1 (6 bases). Trimming removed 7 bases from V and 8 bases from J, with 11 bases in between. The CDR3 has 11 amino acids. Per the germline V gene, CDR1 is MDHEN and CDR2 is SYDVKM. The CDR3 spells CASNRDKEAFF. CDR3 bases: TGTGCCAGCAACAGGGATAAGGAAGCTTTCTTT.

The chain has TRBV27 and TRBJ2-5, with D possibly TRBD2 on 6 matching bases. Per the germline V gene, CDR1 is MNHEY and CDR2 is SMNVEV (reference sequence). V lost 5 bases to trimming and J lost 5 bases, with 15 bases between them. The CDR3 consists of 14 residues. The CDR3 DNA reads as TGTGCCAGCAGTGGGTCCGGAGGGCTGGAGACCCAGTACTTC. Amino acid sequence: CASSGSGGLETQYF.

The chain combines TRBV30 with TRBJ1-2; D not resolved. Trimming pared 2 bases from V and 5 bases from J, leaving 12 bases between. The CDR3 spans 13 residues. CDR1 is GTSNPN and CDR2 is SVGIG in the germline V gene (reference sequence). The CDR3: CAWSTDIRYGYTF. In DNA form, the CDR3 reads TGTGCCTGGAGTACTGACATACGATATGGCTACACCTTC.

The chain has TRBV28 and TRBJ1-5; TRBD1 matches 8 bases. The CDR3 extends over 18 amino acids. Germline values: CDR1 MDHEN, CDR2 SYDVKM. V gave up 6 bases and J gave up 1 base; unmatched junction bases: 14. The DNA of the CDR3 is TGTGCCAGCAGCTCAGACAGGGGCTGGCGGACGAGCAATCAGCCCCAGCATTTT. Residues: CASSSDRGWRTSNQPQHF.

This chain links TRBV29-1 with TRBJ2-1; TRBD2 might be the D (5 bases). The CDR3 is 12 amino acids. Per the germline V gene, CDR1 is SQVTM and CDR2 is ANQGSEA. Trimming left V 5 bases short and J 9 bases short, with 14 bases between. The CDR3 here is CSVSDPRVEQFF. CDR3 sequence (DNA): TGCAGCGTTTCCGACCCGCGGGTTGAGCAGTTCTTC.

The V call is TRBV14, the J call TRBJ2-5; 10 bases fit TRBD2. The DNA end is more similar to TRBJ2-7, so the J call may be wrong. The CDR3 spans 15 residues. In germline, CDR1 is SGHDN, CDR2 FVKESK. CDR3 region: CASSQGTSGNYEQYF. CDR3 DNA sequence: TGTGCCAGCAGCCAAGGGACTAGCGGAAACTACGAGCAGTACTTC.

V and J are TRBV6-5 and TRBJ1-2; no clear D. CDR1 and CDR2 from the germline V gene are MNHEY and SVGAGI. Trimming stripped 8 bases from V and 5 bases from J, with 15 bases between. The CDR3 is 13 amino acids. The CDR3: CASSDVGRYGYTF. CDR3 nucleotide sequence: TGTGCCAGCTCTGACGTGGGGAGATATGGCTACACCTTC.

The J gene is TRBJ1-6, the V gene TRBV4-2; TRBD1 agrees at 8 bases. The CDR3 runs 14 residues. Germline values: CDR1 LGHNA, CDR2 YNFKEQ. V gave up 5 bases and J gave up 6 bases; unmatched junction bases: 3. This chain's CDR3 is CASSSGQGNSPLHF. CDR3 DNA: TGTGCCAGCAGCTCAGGACAGGGTAATTCACCCCTCCACTTT.

The rearrangement links TRBV4-2 to TRBJ2-1; 8 bases align to TRBD2. Germline V gene sequence: CDR1 LGHNA, CDR2 YNFKEQ. V lost 1 base to trimming and J lost 4 bases; unmatched junction nucleotides: 6. The CDR3 runs 16 residues. CDR3 sequence: CASSQVGAGEYNEQFF. The CDR3 bases are TGTGCCAGCAGCCAAGTAGGAGCGGGGGAGTACAATGAGCAGTTCTTC.

V gene TRBV6-5 combines with J gene TRBJ2-7; the match to TRBD1 covers 9 bases. CDR1 MNHEY and CDR2 SVGAGI come from the germline V gene. V lost 7 bases, J lost 3 bases, and 10 bases stayed unmatched. This CDR3 region has 15 residues. CDR3 protein: CASKKQGAEDYEQYF. DNA for the CDR3: TGTGCCAGCAAAAAACAGGGGGCAGAGGACTACGAGCAGTACTTC.

The table lists this clone with a few counts. The DNA for the CDR3 is TGTGCCAGTAGTCCTCTAGCGGGGGGTCCCTACGAGCAGTACTTC. Protein product: CASSPLAGGPYEQYF. The genes are TRBV19 and TRBJ2-7; 11 bases map to TRBD2. Losses at the gene ends were 5 bases for V and 2 bases for J; bases not matched to a gene: 5. CDR1 LNHDA and CDR2 SQIVND come from the germline V gene (reference sequence). The CDR3 loop spans 15 amino acids.

The V gene is TRBV5-5, the J gene TRBJ2-7; TRBD1 matches at 7 bases. CDR3 length equals 11 residues. Germline V gene data show CDR1 as SGHKS and CDR2 as YYEKEE (reference sequence). The junction had 1 base not matched to a gene; V was cut back by 3 bases and J by 7 bases. The CDR3 protein is CASSSGQEQYF. The CDR3 DNA reads TGTGCCAGCAGCTCGGGACAGGAGCAGTACTTC. Full variable domain (remainder filled in from reference TRBV5-5 and TRBJ2-7): DAGVTQSPTHLIKTRGQQVTLRCSPISGHKSVSWYQQVLGQGPQFIFQYYEKEERGRGNFPDRFSARQFPNYSSELNVNALLLGDSALYLCASSSGQEQYFGPGTRLTVT.

The CDR3 DNA sequence: TGTGCCAGCAGTACACAGGGGGGAACCGGGGAGCTGTTTTTT. Encoded protein: CASSTQGGTGELFF. This sequence joins TRBV7-9 and TRBJ2-2; 8 positions match TRBD1. The V and J ends lost 6 bases and 5 bases, in that order; junction bases with no gene match: 5. The CDR3 is made up of 14 amino acids. CDR1 is SEHNR and CDR2 is FQNEAQ in the germline V gene (reference sequence).

This clone was recorded only once. The chain employs TRBV7-3 and TRBJ1-1; 11 positions match TRBD1. Germline CDR1 SGHTA, CDR2 FQGTGA. V shed 1 base and J 4 bases; nucleotides not matched to a gene: 14. This CDR3 spans 19 amino acids. The CDR3: CASSLIAGQGDLRSTEAFF. CDR3 in DNA: TGTGCCAGCAGCTTAATCGCGGGACAGGGGGATCTTAGAAGCACTGAAGCTTTCTTT.

The chain uses TRBV27 and TRBJ2-7, with TRBD2 matching 14 bases. V gave up 4 bases and J gave up 2 bases; unmatched junction bases: 4. CDR1 is MNHEY, CDR2 SMNVEV, per germline (reference sequence). The CDR3 loop spans 16 amino acids. The CDR3 sequence is CASSWTSGRPTYEQYF. CDR3 coding DNA: TGTGCCAGCAGTTGGACTAGCGGGAGGCCGACCTACGAGCAGTACTTC.